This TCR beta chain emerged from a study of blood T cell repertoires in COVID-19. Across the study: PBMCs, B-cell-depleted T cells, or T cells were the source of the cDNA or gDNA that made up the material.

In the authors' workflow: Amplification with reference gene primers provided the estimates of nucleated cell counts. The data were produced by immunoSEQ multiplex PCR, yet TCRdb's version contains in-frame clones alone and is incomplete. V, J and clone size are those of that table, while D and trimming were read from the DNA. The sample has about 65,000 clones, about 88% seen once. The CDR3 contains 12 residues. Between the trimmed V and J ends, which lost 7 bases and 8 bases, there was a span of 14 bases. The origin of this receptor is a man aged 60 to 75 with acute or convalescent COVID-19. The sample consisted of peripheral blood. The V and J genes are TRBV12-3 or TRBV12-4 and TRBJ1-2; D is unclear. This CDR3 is CASTPDGGGYTF. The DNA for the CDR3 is TGTGCCAGCACCCCTGACGGAGGGGGCTACACCTTC.